Listed below are T cell receptor beta chains from one sample, sequenced in a study of T cell responses to AZD1222 COVID-19 vaccine. Data came from immunoSEQ multiplex PCR; TCRdb stores just in-frame clones and leaves some out. The sample lists about 69,000 clones; around 78% were seen once. The source was peripheral blood, collected 28 days after the second AZD1222 dose. Receptor source: an adult who received the AZD1222 COVID-19 vaccine. Each CDR3 is given with its conserved first and last residue. The D gene is left open where the match is weak. Clone size is not always given. Where it is, it says once, few, many or a class for expanded clones.

D gene | CDR3 length | J gene | V gene | clone size | CDR3 protein | CDR3 DNA
NA | 13 | TRBJ2-7 | TRBV7-2 | few | CASSVGLLYEQYF | TGTGCCAGCAGCGTAGGACTTCTCTACGAGCAGTACTTC
NA | 14 | TRBJ2-5 | TRBV9 | few | CASSVGGLGETQYF | TGTGCCAGCAGCGTTGGGGGGCTAGGGGAGACCCAGTACTTC
NA | 14 | TRBJ2-3 | TRBV5-5 | NA | CASSLVAGTDTQYF | TGTGCCAGCAGCTTGGTAGCGGGCACAGATACGCAGTATTTT
TRBD1 | 15 | TRBJ1-4 | TRBV7-9 | large | CASSLADRGDEKLFF | TGTGCCAGCAGCTTAGCGGACAGGGGGGATGAAAAACTGTTTTTT
NA | 13 | TRBJ2-2 | TRBV14 | NA | CASSPPSAGELFF | TGTGCCAGCAGCCCTCCGTCCGCCGGGGAGCTGTTTTTT
NA | 14 | TRBJ2-7 | TRBV10-1 | NA | CASSPSDRAGEQYF | TGCGCCAGCAGTCCCTCAGACCGGGCGGGGGAGCAGTACTTC
NA | 13 | TRBJ1-1 | TRBV16 | NA | CASLDTLNTEAFF | TGTGCCAGCCTCGACACCTTGAACACTGAAGCTTTCTTT
TRBD2 | 14 | TRBJ2-7 | TRBV20-1 | NA | CSASTTSGGYEQYF | TGCAGTGCCAGTACGACTAGCGGGGGGTACGAGCAGTACTTC
TRBD1 | 15 | TRBJ2-1 | TRBV4-2 | NA | CASSLGTGGFSEQFF | TGTGCCAGCAGCCTCGGGACAGGAGGTTTTAGTGAGCAGTTCTTC
NA | 12 | TRBJ2-2 | TRBV27 | NA | CASSSGTGELFF | TGTGCCAGCAGCTCAGGCACCGGGGAGCTGTTTTTT
NA | 12 | TRBJ2-1 | TRBV25-1 | NA | CASSEVGNEQFF | TGTGCCAGCAGTGAAGTGGGCAATGAGCAGTTCTTC
NA | 16 | TRBJ2-2 | TRBV7-9 | NA | CASSVIRPADTGELFF | TGTGCCAGCAGCGTTATCAGACCGGCCGACACCGGGGAGCTGTTTTTT
TRBD2 | 15 | TRBJ2-7 | TRBV11-2 | NA | CASTHPRGGVNEQYF | TGTGCCAGCACCCACCCACGCGGGGGGGTCAACGAGCAGTACTTC
TRBD1 | 15 | TRBJ2-7 | TRBV27 | few | CASSLRVQGALEQYF | TGTGCCAGCAGTCTTAGGGTCCAGGGGGCCCTCGAGCAGTACTTC
TRBD1 | 18 | TRBJ1-3 | TRBV6-6 | once | CASSRFGQVVHSGNTIYF | TGTGCCAGCAGTAGATTCGGACAGGTTGTTCACTCTGGAAACACCATATATTTT
NA | 15 | TRBJ2-5 | TRBV19 | once | CASSIEGWEQETQYF | TGTGCCAGTAGTATCGAGGGATGGGAACAAGAGACCCAGTACTTC
NA | 13 | TRBJ2-2 | TRBV19 | NA | CASITRRTGELFF | TGTGCCAGTATCACGCGGCGCACCGGGGAGCTGTTTTTT
TRBD1 | 13 | TRBJ2-5 | TRBV3-1/TRBV3-2 | NA | CASSRQGVETQYF | TGTGCCAGCAGCCGACAGGGTGTGGAGACCCAGTACTTC
NA | 14 | TRBJ1-2 | TRBV14 | NA | CASSQADTSYGYTF | TGTGCCAGCAGCCAAGCCGACACCAGCTATGGCTACACCTTC
NA | 16 | TRBJ2-7 | TRBV19 | NA | CASSIAPQGGGYEQYF | TGTGCCAGTAGTATCGCCCCTCAGGGGGGCGGGTACGAGCAGTACTTC
NA | 13 | TRBJ1-5 | TRBV19 | once | CASSSGLTQPQHF | TGTGCCAGTAGCTCAGGGCTGACTCAGCCCCAGCATTTT
TRBD1 | 14 | TRBJ1-6 | TRBV5-5 | once | CASRDPGGGSPLHF | TGTGCCAGCAGGGACCCAGGGGGCGGTTCACCCCTCCACTTT
TRBD1 | 13 | TRBJ1-1 | TRBV19 | NA | CASSDRGRTEAFF | TGTGCCAGTAGCGACAGGGGCCGAACTGAAGCTTTCTTT
TRBD1 | 13 | TRBJ1-2 | TRBV7-3 | NA | CASSSGQGYGYTF | TGTGCCAGCAGCTCGGGACAGGGCTATGGCTACACCTTC
TRBD2 | 14 | TRBJ2-7 | TRBV15 | NA | CATSTSGSNYEQYF | TGTGCCACCAGTACTAGCGGGAGTAACTACGAGCAGTACTTC
TRBD2 | 20 | TRBJ2-2 | TRBV3-1/TRBV3-2 | NA | CASSQESPSGRPGNTGELFF | TGTGCCAGCAGCCAAGAGTCTCCTAGCGGGAGGCCCGGTAACACCGGGGAGCTGTTTTTT
NA | 15 | TRBJ2-1 | TRBV18 | NA | CASSPSGTHHNEQFF | TGTGCCAGCTCACCAAGCGGAACCCACCACAATGAGCAGTTCTTC
NA | 15 | TRBJ2-2 | TRBV27 | NA | CASSIRQIPTGELFF | TGTGCCAGCAGTATACGACAGATTCCCACCGGGGAGCTGTTTTTT
TRBD2 | 16 | TRBJ2-7 | TRBV25-1 | once | CASSGLGTSGSYEQYF | TGTGCCAGCAGTGGACTCGGGACTAGCGGGTCCTACGAGCAGTACTTC
NA | 12 | TRBJ1-1 | TRBV10-3 | NA | CATQASNTEAFF | TGTGCCACTCAGGCCTCGAACACTGAAGCTTTCTTT
NA | 14 | TRBJ1-2 | TRBV10-2 | NA | CASSELGAGIGYTF | TGCGCCAGCAGTGAACTGGGGGCAGGGATCGGCTACACCTTC
NA | 13 | TRBJ1-1 | TRBV5-1 | once | CASRRVENTEAFF | TGCGCCAGCAGAAGGGTGGAGAACACTGAAGCTTTCTTT
NA | 17 | TRBJ2-1 | TRBV7-8 | NA | CASSLEQRAASYNEQFF | TGTGCCAGCAGCTTAGAACAGCGAGCGGCTTCCTACAATGAGCAGTTCTTC
NA | 12 | TRBJ2-2 | TRBV12-3/TRBV12-4 | once | CASSLETGELFF | TGTGCCAGCAGTTTAGAAACCGGGGAGCTGTTTTTT
NA | 15 | TRBJ1-4 | TRBV5-1 | NA | CASSLDVATNEKLFF | TGCGCCAGCAGCTTGGACGTAGCAACTAATGAAAAACTGTTTTTT
NA | 14 | TRBJ2-3 | TRBV4-1 | NA | CASSQDRSTDTQYF | TGCGCCAGCAGCCAAGATCGTAGTACAGATACGCAGTATTTT
NA | 14 | TRBJ2-7 | TRBV19 | NA | CASSSQGGTYEQYF | TGTGCCAGTAGCAGTCAGGGTGGGACCTACGAGCAGTACTTC
NA | 14 | TRBJ1-5 | TRBV5-8 | NA | CASSGQGSNQPQHF | TGTGCCAGCAGCGGGCAGGGTAGCAATCAGCCCCAGCATTTT
NA | 13 | TRBJ1-2 | TRBV19 | NA | CASSYDGTYGYTF | TGTGCCAGTAGTTACGACGGTACTTATGGCTACACCTTC
NA | 11 | TRBJ1-1 | TRBV29-1 | NA | CSVVGRTEAFF | TGCAGCGTTGTAGGCCGCACTGAAGCTTTCTTT
NA | 14 | TRBJ2-7 | TRBV29-1 | NA | CSATGTAGPYEQYF | TGCAGCGCTACTGGGACGGCTGGGCCCTACGAGCAGTACTTC
NA | 15 | TRBJ1-4 | TRBV5-1 | once | CASSLAPGGDEKLFF | TGCGCCAGCAGCTTGGCCCCAGGAGGAGACGAAAAACTGTTTTTT
NA | 14 | TRBJ1-2 | TRBV11-3 | NA | CASSLGDGHYGYTF | TGTGCCAGCAGCTTAGGGGACGGACACTATGGCTACACCTTC
NA | 14 | TRBJ1-2 | TRBV18 | NA | CASSSSQEFYGYTF | TGTGCCAGCTCGTCATCACAGGAATTCTATGGCTACACCTTC
TRBD1 | 11 | TRBJ1-2 | TRBV19 | NA | CALWTGWGYTF | TGTGCCCTCTGGACAGGGTGGGGCTACACCTTC
TRBD1 | 14 | TRBJ2-7 | TRBV5-1 | NA | CASSFRTGSYEQYF | TGCGCCAGCAGCTTTAGGACAGGGTCCTACGAGCAGTACTTC
NA | 14 | TRBJ1-3 | TRBV10-3 | NA | CATRDHHSGNTIYF | TGTGCCACACGGGACCACCACTCTGGAAACACCATATATTTT
TRBD2 | 14 | TRBJ2-7 | TRBV7-9 | NA | CASSKIAGVGEQYF | TGTGCCAGCAGCAAGATAGCGGGAGTCGGCGAGCAGTACTTC
NA | 15 | TRBJ2-2 | TRBV5-6 | NA | CASSLGGWNTGELFF | TGTGCCAGCAGCTTAGGGGGATGGAACACCGGGGAGCTGTTTTTT
NA | 11 | TRBJ1-2 | TRBV6-1 | NA | CASSESGGYTF | TGTGCCAGCAGTGAATCGGGGGGCTACACCTTC
NA | 15 | TRBJ1-1 | TRBV7-6 | NA | CASSLRTGGNTEAFF | TGTGCCAGCAGCTTAAGGACGGGAGGGAACACTGAAGCTTTCTTT
TRBD1 | 16 | TRBJ1-5 | TRBV24-1 | NA | CATSDRFPDRDQPQHF | TGTGCCACCAGTGACCGATTTCCGGACAGGGATCAGCCCCAGCATTTT
NA | 13 | TRBJ1-2 | TRBV18 | NA | CASSPLRDDGYTF | TGTGCCAGCTCACCTCTGAGAGACGATGGCTACACCTTC
NA | 14 | TRBJ2-7 | TRBV5-3 | NA | CARRLARGTYEQYF | TGTGCCAGAAGGTTAGCAAGAGGAACCTACGAGCAGTACTTC
NA | 12 | TRBJ1-5 | TRBV30 | once | CAWSLNNQPQHF | TGTGCCTGGAGTCTTAATAATCAGCCCCAGCATTTT